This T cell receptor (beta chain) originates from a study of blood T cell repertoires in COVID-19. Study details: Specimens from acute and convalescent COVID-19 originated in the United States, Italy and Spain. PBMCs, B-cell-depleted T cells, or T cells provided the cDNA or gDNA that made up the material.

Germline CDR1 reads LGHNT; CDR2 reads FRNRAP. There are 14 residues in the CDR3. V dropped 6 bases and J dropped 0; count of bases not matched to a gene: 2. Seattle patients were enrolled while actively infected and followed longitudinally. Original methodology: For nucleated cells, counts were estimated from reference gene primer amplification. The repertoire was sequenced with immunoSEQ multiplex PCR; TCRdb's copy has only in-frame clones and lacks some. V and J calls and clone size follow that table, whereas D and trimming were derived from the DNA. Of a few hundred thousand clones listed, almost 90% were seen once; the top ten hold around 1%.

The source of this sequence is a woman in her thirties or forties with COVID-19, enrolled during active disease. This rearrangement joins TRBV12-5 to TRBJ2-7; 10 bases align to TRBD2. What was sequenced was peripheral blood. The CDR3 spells CASGPSGSSYEQYF. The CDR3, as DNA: TGTGCTAGTGGGCCTAGCGGGAGCTCCTACGAGCAGTACTTC. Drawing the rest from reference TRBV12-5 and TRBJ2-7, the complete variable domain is DARVTQTPRHKVTEMGQEVTMRCQPILGHNTVFWYRQTMMQGLELLAYFRNRAPLDDSGMPKDRFSAEMPDATLATLKIQPSEPRDSAVYFCASGPSGSSYEQYFGPGTRLTVT.